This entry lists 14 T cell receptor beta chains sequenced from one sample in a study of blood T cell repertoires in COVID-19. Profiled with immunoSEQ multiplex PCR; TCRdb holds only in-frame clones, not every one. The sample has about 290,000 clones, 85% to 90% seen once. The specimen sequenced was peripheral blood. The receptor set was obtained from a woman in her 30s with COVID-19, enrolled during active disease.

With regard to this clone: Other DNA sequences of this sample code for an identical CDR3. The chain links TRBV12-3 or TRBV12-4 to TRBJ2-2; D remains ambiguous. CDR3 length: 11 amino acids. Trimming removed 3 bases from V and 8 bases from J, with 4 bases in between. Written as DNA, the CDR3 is TGTGCCAGCAGTTTTAGTGGGGAGCTGTTTTTT. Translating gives CASSFSGELFF.

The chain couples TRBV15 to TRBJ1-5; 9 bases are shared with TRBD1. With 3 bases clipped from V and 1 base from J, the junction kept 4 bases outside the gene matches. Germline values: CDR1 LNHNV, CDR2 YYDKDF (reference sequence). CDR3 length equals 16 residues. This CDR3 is CATSRTGGQSNQPQHF. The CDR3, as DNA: TGTGCCACCAGCAGGACAGGGGGGCAAAGCAATCAGCCCCAGCATTTT.

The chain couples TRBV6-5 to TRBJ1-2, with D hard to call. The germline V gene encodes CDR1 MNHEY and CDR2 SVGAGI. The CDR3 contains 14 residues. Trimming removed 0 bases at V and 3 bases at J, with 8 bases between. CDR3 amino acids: CASSYSAVYYGYTF. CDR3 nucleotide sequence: TGTGCCAGCAGTTACTCGGCAGTGTACTATGGCTACACCTTC.

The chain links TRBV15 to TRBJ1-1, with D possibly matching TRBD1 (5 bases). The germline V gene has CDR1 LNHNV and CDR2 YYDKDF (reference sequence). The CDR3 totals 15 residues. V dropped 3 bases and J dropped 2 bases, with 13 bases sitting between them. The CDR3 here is CATSRSWGLNTEAFF. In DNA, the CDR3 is TGTGCCACCAGCAGGTCCTGGGGCCTAAACACTGAAGCTTTCTTT.

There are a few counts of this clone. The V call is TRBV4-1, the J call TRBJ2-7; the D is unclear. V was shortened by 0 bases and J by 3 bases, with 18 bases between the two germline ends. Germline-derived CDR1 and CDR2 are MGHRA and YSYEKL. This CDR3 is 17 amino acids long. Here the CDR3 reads CASSQDDSRSRGYEQYF. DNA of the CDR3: TGCGCCAGCAGCCAAGACGATAGTCGTTCTCGTGGCTACGAGCAGTACTTC.

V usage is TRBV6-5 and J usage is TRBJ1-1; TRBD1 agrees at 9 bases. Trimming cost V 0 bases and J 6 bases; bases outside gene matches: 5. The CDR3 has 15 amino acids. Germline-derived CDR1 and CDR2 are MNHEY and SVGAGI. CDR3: CASSYSNRGHAEAFF. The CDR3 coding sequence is TGTGCCAGCAGTTACTCGAACAGGGGGCACGCTGAAGCTTTCTTT.

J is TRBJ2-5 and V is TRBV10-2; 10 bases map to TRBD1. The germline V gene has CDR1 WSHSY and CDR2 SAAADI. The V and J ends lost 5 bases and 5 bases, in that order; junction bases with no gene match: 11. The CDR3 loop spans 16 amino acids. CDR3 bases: TGCGCCAGCAGTCCTGGGACAGGGGCGGTCAAGGAGACCCAGTACTTC. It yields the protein CASSPGTGAVKETQYF.

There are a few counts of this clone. The CDR3 spells CASSPGGNYGYTF. In nucleotides, the CDR3 is TGTGCCAGCAGCCCCGGGGGGAACTATGGCTACACCTTC. The genes are TRBV11-2 and TRBJ1-2; tentatively, D is TRBD1 (5 bases). This CDR3 is 13 amino acids long. The germline V gene has CDR1 SGHAT and CDR2 FQNNGV. Trimming shortened V by 5 bases and J by 2 bases, and 9 bases separated the two germline ends. The variable domain in full, with the rest retrieved from reference TRBV11-2 and TRBJ1-2, is EAGVAQSPRYKIIEKRQSVAFWCNPISGHATLYWYQQILGQGPKLLIQFQNNGVVDDSQLPKDRFSAERLKGVDSTLKIQPAKLEDSAVYLCASSPGGNYGYTFGSGTRLTVV.

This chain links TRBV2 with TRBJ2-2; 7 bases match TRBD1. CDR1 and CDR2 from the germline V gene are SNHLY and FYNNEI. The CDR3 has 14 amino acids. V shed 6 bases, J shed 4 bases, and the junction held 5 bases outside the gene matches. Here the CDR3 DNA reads TGTGCCAGCAGGGTACAGGGGTCCACCGGGGAGCTGTTTTTT. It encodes CASRVQGSTGELFF.

The CDR3 loop reads CASSPSIIAGGLHNEQFF. For the CDR3, the DNA is TGTGCCAGCAGTCCCTCTATTATAGCGGGGGGGCTTCACAATGAGCAGTTCTTC. V and J are TRBV6-7 and TRBJ2-1; 11 nucleotides line up with TRBD2. TRBV6-7 has ORF status, its function being uncertain. This CDR3 has 18 amino acids. The V segment lost 5 bases and the J segment 5 bases; nucleotides outside the gene matches: 14.

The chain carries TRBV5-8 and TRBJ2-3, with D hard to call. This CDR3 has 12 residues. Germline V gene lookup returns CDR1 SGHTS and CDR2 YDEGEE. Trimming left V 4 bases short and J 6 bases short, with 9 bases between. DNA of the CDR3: TGTGCCAGCAGCCTTCGCGCGGATACGCAGTATTTT. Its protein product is CASSLRADTQYF.

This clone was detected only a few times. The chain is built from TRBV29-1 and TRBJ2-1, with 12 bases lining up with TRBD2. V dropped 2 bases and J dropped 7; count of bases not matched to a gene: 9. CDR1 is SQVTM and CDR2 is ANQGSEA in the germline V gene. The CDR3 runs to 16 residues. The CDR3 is CSVELSSGGASNEQFF. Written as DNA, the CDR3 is TGCAGCGTTGAATTGTCTAGCGGGGGGGCATCGAATGAGCAGTTCTTC.

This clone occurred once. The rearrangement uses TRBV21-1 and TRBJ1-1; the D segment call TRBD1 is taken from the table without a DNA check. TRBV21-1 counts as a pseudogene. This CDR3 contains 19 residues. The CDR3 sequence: CASSLTNAGTEPLNTEAFF. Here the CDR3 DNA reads TGTGCCAGCAGTTTGACCAATGCGGGGACAGAACCTTTGAACACTGAAGCTTTCTTT.

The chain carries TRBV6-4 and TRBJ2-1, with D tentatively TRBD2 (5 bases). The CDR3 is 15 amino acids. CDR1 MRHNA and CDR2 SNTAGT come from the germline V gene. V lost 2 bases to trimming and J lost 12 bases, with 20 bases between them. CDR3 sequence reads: CASSDHPGLSRGQFF. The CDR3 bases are TGTGCCAGCAGTGACCACCCTGGACTCTCCCGAGGGCAGTTCTTC.